This TCR beta chain emerged from a study of brain metastases from non-small cell lung cancer. CDR1 and CDR2 from the germline V gene are SGHDT and YYEEEE. Trimming pared 2 bases from V and 6 bases from J, leaving 6 bases between. The CDR3 sequence is 12 residues long. Some clones are missing from TCRdb's copy, which holds only in-frame ones; the method was immunoSEQ multiplex PCR. The sample yields about 16,000 clones, approximately 80% seen once. This sequence originates from a donor aged 40 or older with non-small cell lung cancer. Sequencing was done on a sample of primary lung tumor tissue. The J gene is TRBJ2-1, the V gene TRBV5-6; D is ambiguous. This CDR3 is CASSLRVNEQFF. CDR3 sequence (DNA): TGTGCCAGCAGCTTAAGAGTCAATGAGCAGTTCTTC.